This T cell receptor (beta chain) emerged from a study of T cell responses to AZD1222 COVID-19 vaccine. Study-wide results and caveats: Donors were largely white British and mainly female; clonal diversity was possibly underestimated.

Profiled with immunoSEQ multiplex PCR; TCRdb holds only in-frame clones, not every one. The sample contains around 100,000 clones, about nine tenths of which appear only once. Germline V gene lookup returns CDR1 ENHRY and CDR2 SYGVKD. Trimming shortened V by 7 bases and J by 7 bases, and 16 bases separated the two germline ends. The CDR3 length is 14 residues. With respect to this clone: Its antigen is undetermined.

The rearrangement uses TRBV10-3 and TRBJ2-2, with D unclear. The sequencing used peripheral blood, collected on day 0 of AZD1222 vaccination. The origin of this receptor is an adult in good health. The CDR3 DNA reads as TGTGCCATCAAGGCCGCGGTGTTGAGCGGGGAGCTGTTTTTT. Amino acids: CAIKAAVLSGELFF.